Below are 30 T cell receptor beta chains sequenced from a single sample in a study of Graves' ophthalmopathy and Graves' hyperthyroidism. The TCR beta CDR3 regions underwent amplification from RNA transcripts. First-round RT-PCR relied on HTBI primers, and a second-round multiplex PCR came next. In TCRdb, the multiplex PCR reads were re-called with MiXCR into one record per CDR3 protein. The data hold 500,000 to 600,000 distinct CDR3 sequences, with under 45% observed a single time. Sequencing was performed on peripheral blood or thyroid tissue (not recorded which). The origin of the receptors is an adult man with Graves' hyperthyroidism.

This clonotype occurred many times. This sequence joins TRBV19 and TRBJ2-6; no definite D call. The V and J ends lost 6 bases and 2 bases respectively, with 5 bases between them. The CDR3 totals 13 residues. In germline, CDR1 is LNHDA, CDR2 SQIVND (reference sequence). The CDR3 here is CASRPPGANVLTF. CDR3 in DNA: TGTGCCAGTAGACCCCCTGGGGCCAACGTCCTGACTTTC.

This clonotype was found a few times. The rearrangement uses TRBV12-3 or TRBV12-4 and TRBJ1-6; D is uncertain. The CDR3 is 14 residues long. The V end was cut by 3 bases, the J end by 4 bases, with 7 bases between. The CDR3, as DNA: TGTGCCAGCAGTTTTGGGCAGTATAATTCACCCCTCCACTTT. Its translation is CASSFGQYNSPLHF.

V is TRBV7-2 and J is TRBJ2-7, with D possibly TRBD1 on 5 matching bases. The DNA end is a closer match to TRBJ2-1, so the J assignment may be wrong. Germline V CDR1 and CDR2: SGHTA, FQGNSA. This CDR3 region has 14 residues. The CDR3: CASSEKLVRREQFF. In nucleotides, the CDR3 is TGTGCCAGCAGCGAGAAGTTGGTACGCAGGGAACAGTTCTTC.

A note on this clonotype: A much larger clone lies a single base off, so this may be a read error. This chain connects TRBV7-9 to TRBJ2-2, with 8 bases matching TRBD1. Germline loops: CDR1 SEHNR, CDR2 FQNEAQ (reference sequence). The CDR3 is made up of 17 amino acids. The ends lost 5 bases at V and 4 bases at J; junction bases unmatched: 12. The CDR3 region has the DNA TGTGCCAGCAGCCCCCCGATCGGCAGGGGGCGCACCGGGGAGCTGTTTTTT. Its protein is CASSPPIGRGRTGELFF.

This clonotype has a handful of counts. This chain joins TRBV19 and TRBJ2-2; 7 bases align to TRBD2. CDR1 is LNHDA, CDR2 SQIVND, per germline (reference sequence). This CDR3 comprises 13 residues. V was clipped by 7 bases and J by 3 bases; unmatched bases: 2. The CDR3 loop is CASNGGDTGELFF. The CDR3 DNA reads TGTGCCAGTAATGGGGGGGACACCGGGGAGCTGTTTTTT.

In its sample, this clonotype was seen many times. The V call is TRBV9, the J call TRBJ1-4; a weak D match, TRBD1 (6 bases). CDR3 length: 14 residues. The ends were cut back, 0 bases at V and 7 bases at J, with 10 bases in the middle. CDR1 SGDLS and CDR2 YYNGEE come from the germline V gene. The CDR3 DNA reads TGTGCCAGCAGCGTAGGAGGGACACTTGAAAAACTGTTTTTT. Translation gives CASSVGGTLEKLFF.

Concerning this clonotype: One end of the junction fails to match germline, which may point to a read error. This chain uses TRBV5-1 with TRBJ1-2; 11 nucleotides line up with TRBD1. Germline CDR1 and CDR2: SGHRS and YFSETQ. CDR3 length: 14 amino acids. This CDR3 reads CANSRDRGSEGYTF. CDR3 DNA sequence: TGCGCCAACAGCCGGGACAGGGGGTCTGAGGGCTACACCTTC.

The V gene is TRBV2, the J gene TRBJ2-7, with 8 bases fitting TRBD2. The CDR3 is 16 amino acids. Germline CDR1 reads SNHLY; CDR2 reads FYNNEI. Trimming removed 4 bases from V and 0 bases from J; junction bases left unmatched: 8. CDR3: CASSATGGGHSYEQYF. The CDR3 nucleotides read TGTGCCAGCAGTGCAACGGGGGGGGGACACTCCTACGAGCAGTACTTC. Full variable domain (remainder filled in from reference TRBV2 and TRBJ2-7): EPEVTQTPSHQVTQMGQEVILRCVPISNHLYFYWYRQILGQKVEFLVSFYNNEISEKSEIFDDQFSVERPDGSNFTLKIRSTKLEDSAMYFCASSATGGGHSYEQYFGPGTRLTVT.

This clonotype was detected many times. The chain joins TRBV20-1 to TRBJ1-1; 12 bases map to TRBD1. CDR3 size: 18 residues. The V gene end was trimmed by 0 bases and the J gene end by 4 bases; junction bases not matched to a gene: 12. Germline V gene sequence: CDR1 DFQATT, CDR2 SNEGSKA (reference sequence). CDR3 sequence (DNA): TGCAGTGCTAGAGACAAGACCCGGGACAGGGGGCAGGGCACTGAAGCTTTCTTT. It codes for CSARDKTRDRGQGTEAFF.

The chain is built from TRBV10-3 and TRBJ2-1, with D uncertain. Germline V gene data show CDR1 as ENHRY and CDR2 as SYGVKD. Trimming shortened V by 3 bases and J by 0 bases, and 3 bases separated the two germline ends. The CDR3 runs 13 residues. CDR3 nucleotides: TGTGCCATCAGTGATGACTCCTACAATGAGCAGTTCTTC. It encodes CAISDDSYNEQFF.

This clonotype was counted ten times or more. The chain has TRBV20-1 and TRBJ2-3, with a weak D call TRBD2 (6 bases). The V and J ends lost 4 bases and 3 bases respectively, with 8 bases between them. From germline, CDR1 is DFQATT and CDR2 SNEGSKA (reference sequence). The CDR3 is made up of 12 amino acids. CDR3 in DNA: TGCAGTGCTACGGGGGATACAGATACGCAGTATTTT. Amino acids: CSATGDTDTQYF.

This clonotype was seen repeatedly, ten times or more. The chain is built from TRBV12-5 and TRBJ1-4; D uncertain. The germline V and J ends were trimmed by 1 base and 12 bases, with 6 bases remaining between them. CDR1 and CDR2 (germline): LGHNT, FRNRAP. The CDR3 totals 11 residues. The CDR3 sequence is CASGLGIELFF. CDR3 DNA: TGTGCTAGTGGTTTGGGAATCGAACTGTTTTTT. The complete variable domain, with remaining parts taken from reference TRBV12-5 and TRBJ1-4, reads DARVTQTPRHKVTEMGQEVTMRCQPILGHNTVFWYRQTMMQGLELLAYFRNRAPLDDSGMPKDRFSAEMPDATLATLKIQPSEPRDSAVYFCASGLGIELFFGSGTQLSVL.

This clonotype was counted many times. The chain employs TRBV12-3 or TRBV12-4 and TRBJ1-1; possibly TRBD1 for D (5 bases). The length of the CDR3 is 13 residues. V was trimmed by 5 bases and J by 5 bases, leaving 12 bases between them. The CDR3 nucleotides read TGTGCCAGCAGTCAGGGAGTAGGGACTGAAGCTTTCTTT. The encoded protein is CASSQGVGTEAFF.

V gene TRBV29-1 combines with J gene TRBJ2-3; possibly TRBD2 for D (5 bases). Trimming removed 4 bases from V and 5 bases from J, with 16 bases in between. This CDR3 comprises 14 residues. Germline assignment: CDR1 SQVTM and CDR2 ANQGSEA. The CDR3 coding sequence is TGCAGCGTTGTTAGAGGGAGAGGTGTAGATACGCAGTATTTT. Translation: CSVVRGRGVDTQYF.

This chain joins TRBV10-1 and TRBJ2-7, with D perhaps TRBD1 (6 bases). The germline gives CDR1 WNHNN, CDR2 SYGVQD (reference sequence). The V and J ends lost 3 bases and 4 bases respectively, with 16 bases between them. The CDR3 spans 15 residues. The CDR3 spells CASSEGGQGTYEQYF. The CDR3 coding sequence is TGCGCCAGCAGTGAAGGGGGACAAGGAACATACGAGCAGTACTTC.

The chain couples TRBV15 to TRBJ1-2, with 11 nucleotides matching TRBD1. The CDR3 totals 14 residues. V lost 3 bases and J lost 3; bases outside the gene matches: 0. Per germline, CDR1 LNHNV and CDR2 YYDKDF (reference sequence). This CDR3 reads CATSRGQGDYGYTF. As DNA, the CDR3 is TGTGCCACCAGCAGGGGACAGGGGGACTATGGCTACACCTTC. Complete variable domain (other parts from reference TRBV15 and TRBJ1-2): DAMVIQNPRYQVTQFGKPVTLSCSQTLNHNVMYWYQQKSSQAPKLLFHYYDKDFNNEADTPDNFQSRRPNTSFCFLDIRSPGLGDTAMYLCATSRGQGDYGYTFGSGTRLTVV.

This clonotype has at least ten counts. The V call is TRBV29-1, the J call TRBJ2-7, with 7 bases fitting TRBD1. The ends lost 6 bases at V and 5 bases at J; junction bases unmatched: 4. The CDR3 extends over 11 amino acids. Germline V gives CDR1 SQVTM, CDR2 ANQGSEA. CDR3 protein: CSVGQAHEQYF. The CDR3 bases are TGCAGCGTAGGACAGGCCCACGAGCAGTACTTC.

As concerns this clonotype: A much larger clone is a single base away; this may be a read error. The CDR3 end shows no conserved phenylalanine or tryptophan, and so a read error is likely. The chain recombines TRBV6-6 with TRBJ1-6; unclear D gene. Trimming left V 5 bases short and J 7 bases short, with 15 bases between. The germline V gene encodes CDR1 MNHNY and CDR2 SVGAGI (reference sequence). The CDR3 consists of 15 residues. This CDR3 is CASSPTPSENSPLHL. CDR3 DNA sequence: TGTGCCAGCAGTCCCACGCCCTCTGAGAATTCACCCCTCCACCTT.

This clonotype was seen many times. The rearrangement links TRBV29-1 to TRBJ2-7; the match to TRBD1 covers 7 bases. The germline gives CDR1 SQVTM, CDR2 ANQGSEA. The CDR3 contains 14 residues. With 6 bases clipped from V and 6 bases from J, the junction kept 14 bases outside the gene matches. Here the CDR3 DNA reads TGCAGCGTCCCGAGGGAAGCAGGGGGTGGCGAGCAGTACTTC. Translation gives CSVPREAGGGEQYF.

This clonotype was observed a handful of times. This chain connects TRBV6-5 to TRBJ1-2, with D possibly TRBD1 on 5 matching bases. Looked up from germline, CDR1 is MNHEY and CDR2 is SVGAGI. The CDR3 consists of 15 residues. Trimming shortened V by 0 bases and J by 4 bases, and 12 bases separated the two germline ends. CDR3 in amino acids: CASSYSPTDTYGYTF. The CDR3 DNA reads TGTGCCAGCAGTTACTCACCGACAGACACCTATGGCTACACCTTC.

Concerning this clonotype itself: A read error is possible here, since a much larger clone lies one base away. The rearrangement joins TRBV7-1 to TRBJ2-7, with D unresolved. TRBV7-1 falls under the ORF class, with uncertain function. CDR3 size: 14 residues. The ends were cut back, 6 bases at V and 0 bases at J, with 12 bases in the middle. The CDR3 here is CASSAPQSSYEQYF. In nucleotides, the CDR3 is TGTGCCAGCAGTGCACCACAGAGCTCCTACGAGCAGTACTTC.

The chain employs TRBV29-1 and TRBJ2-5; 7 nucleotides agree with TRBD1. The junction had 9 bases not matched to a gene; V was cut back by 7 bases and J by 7 bases. CDR1 SQVTM and CDR2 ANQGSEA come from the germline V gene. This CDR3 is built from 12 residues. The CDR3, as DNA: TGCAGCGCTGGACAGGATATCGTGACCCAGTACTTC. Amino acid sequence: CSAGQDIVTQYF.

The rearrangement links TRBV29-1 to TRBJ2-5; possible D gene TRBD2, 7 bases. V was cut by 5 bases and J by 4 bases, with 17 bases left in between. The CDR3 covers 14 residues. CDR1 SQVTM and CDR2 ANQGSEA come from the germline V gene. The CDR3 protein is CSVRGGGRRETQYF. CDR3 DNA sequence: TGCAGCGTTCGAGGGGGGGGGCGCAGAGAGACCCAGTACTTC. The variable domain in full, with the rest retrieved from reference TRBV29-1 and TRBJ2-5, is SAVISQKPSRDICQRGTSLTIQCQVDSQVTMMFWYRQQPGQSLTLIATANQGSEATYESGFVIDKFPISRPNLTFSTLTVSNMSPEDSSIYLCSVRGGGRRETQYFGPGTRLLVL.

In regard to this clonotype: Germline is not matched at one junction end, which may reflect a read error. The rearrangement uses TRBV24-1 and TRBJ2-3; D is ambiguous. The germline V gene has CDR1 KGHDR and CDR2 SFDVKD. The CDR3 has 17 amino acids. The CDR3 nucleotides read TGTGCCACCAGTGATTCTGGAGACGAGCTAAGCACAGATGCGCAGTATTTT. Amino acid sequence: CATSDSGDELSTDAQYF.

This clonotype was seen a handful of times. V is TRBV5-8 and J is TRBJ2-2; D tentatively fits TRBD1 or TRBD2 (5 bases each). Germline values: CDR1 SGHTS, CDR2 YDEGEE. CDR3 length equals 16 residues. V was shortened by 4 bases and J by 1 base, with 14 bases between the two germline ends. The CDR3 DNA follows: TGTGCCAGCAGCCACCCAGGGAGTCGGAACACCGGGGAGCTGTTTTTT. As protein: CASSHPGSRNTGELFF.

The chain joins TRBV6-1 to TRBJ1-2, with D possibly being TRBD1 (5 bases). Germline lookup yields CDR1 MNHNS and CDR2 SASEGT. The CDR3 loop spans 14 amino acids. The ends were cut back, 3 bases at V and 4 bases at J, with 12 bases in the middle. The CDR3 spells CASSEGGDSYGYTF. The CDR3 region has the DNA TGTGCCAGCAGTGAGGGCGGGGACTCCTATGGCTACACCTTC.

The chain carries TRBV20-1 and TRBJ1-1; 12 positions match TRBD1. Germline V gene data show CDR1 as DFQATT and CDR2 as SNEGSKA (reference sequence). This CDR3 comprises 18 residues. Trimming at V came to 5 bases and at J to 0 bases, leaving 13 bases not matched to a gene. In DNA form, the CDR3 reads TGCAGTGCTTCACCACTAGCGGGGACAGGGGGCATGAACACTGAAGCTTTCTTT. This gives the protein CSASPLAGTGGMNTEAFF.

This clonotype was detected many times. The CDR3 sequence: CASSALGEKLFF. The CDR3 nucleotides are TGTGCCAGCAGTGCATTAGGGGAAAAACTGTTTTTT. The chain combines TRBV12-3 or TRBV12-4 with TRBJ1-4; D call uncertain. V gave up 5 bases and J gave up 8 bases, with 9 bases separating them. CDR3 length: 12 amino acids.

This clonotype was observed a handful of times. J is TRBJ2-7 and V is TRBV3-1, with 9 bases matching TRBD2. The ends lost 8 bases at V and 7 bases at J; junction bases unmatched: 12. The CDR3 runs to 14 residues. Germline CDR1 and CDR2: LGHDT and YNNKEL (reference sequence). The chain's CDR3 is CASSPKAGGSEQYF. The CDR3 coding sequence is TGTGCCAGCTCACCAAAGGCGGGGGGGTCTGAGCAGTACTTC.

This clonotype was seen repeatedly, ten times or more. V and J are TRBV5-1 and TRBJ1-2; 8 bases fit TRBD1. CDR3 size: 15 residues. Germline V lookup: CDR1 SGHRS, CDR2 YFSETQ. The V segment lost 1 base and the J segment 8 bases; nucleotides outside the gene matches: 10. In DNA form, the CDR3 reads TGCGCCAGCAGCTTGTCGGGCCAGGGGGCAGAGGGCTACACCTTC. The encoded protein is CASSLSGQGAEGYTF.